This TCR beta chain was obtained from a study of blood T cell repertoires in COVID-19. Authors' data handling: Estimation of nucleated cell counts relied on the amplification of reference gene primers. Some clones are missing from TCRdb's copy, which holds only in-frame ones; the method was immunoSEQ multiplex PCR. V and J calls and clone size come straight from that table; D and trimming were deduced from the DNA. The sample includes 110,000 to 150,000 clones, around 83% of them seen just once. The CDR3 sequence is 15 residues long. The V gene's germline CDR1 is GTSNPN and CDR2 SVGIG (reference sequence). Trimming stripped 0 bases from V and 4 bases from J, with 13 bases between.

This chain uses TRBV30 with TRBJ2-4, with D perhaps TRBD1 (7 bases). The clonotype was recovered from a man aged 50 or older who had recovered from COVID-19. The sequenced sample consisted of PBMCs or T cells enriched from blood (not recorded which). The CDR3 coding sequence is TGTGCCTGGAGTGTACGCGGGACAGTAAAAAACATTCAGTACTTC. Amino acid sequence: CAWSVRGTVKNIQYF.